This record looks at one T cell receptor (beta chain) sequence and its context. Described treatment: oral pan-JAK inhibitor, 5-10 mg twice daily. The authors extracted RNA and reverse transcribed it into cDNA as the sequencing template. Clones were read by immunoSEQ multiplex PCR, and TCRdb kept only the in-frame ones, dropping some. The sample comprises around 150,000 clones, approximately 65% of which are singletons, and around 0.91% rests with the top ten. The V and J ends lost 3 bases and 8 bases respectively, with 13 bases between them. The length of the CDR3 is 13 residues. CDR1 is SQVTM, CDR2 ANQGSEA, per germline. These data originate in a study of CD8+ T cells in alopecia areata. For the study at large: Affected scalp percentage determined the severity score of treated patients.

The sequence came from a human donor with alopecia areata. V usage is TRBV29-1 and J usage is TRBJ1-4, with TRBD1 as a possible D gene (5 bases). The sample here was CD4+ T cells sorted from blood, taken at week 4, from a patient treated with tofacitinib. CDR3 protein: CSVDSGRREKLFF. The CDR3 DNA follows: TGCAGCGTTGATTCGGGACGGAGGGAAAAACTGTTTTTT.